This T cell receptor (beta chain) was retrieved from a study of identical twins. From the 5' RACE reads, TCRdb called clonotypes with MiXCR, one entry per CDR3 protein. The sample carries 1.5 million or so distinct CDR3 sequences, around a third recorded once. This clonotype is a singleton in its sample. What it binds is unknown. General study points: Beta out-of-frame sequences showed weaker excess twin sharing.

The sequencing input was cord blood. This TCR was sampled from a newborn girl in good health.

CDR3 DNA: TGCAGTGCTAGTTCCGGGATAGTGGGAGATACGCAGTATTTT. This codes for CSASSGIVGDTQYF. The V and J genes are TRBV20-1 and TRBJ2-3, with D tentatively TRBD2 (5 bases). Trimming removed 3 bases at V and 5 bases at J, with 15 bases between. The CDR3 is 14 amino acids. Germline V gives CDR1 DFQATT, CDR2 SNEGSKA (reference sequence).